This is a list of T cell receptor beta chains from one sample in a study of T cell clusters in autoimmune cytopenias. TCRdb processed the multiplex PCR reads again and assigns one entry to each CDR3 protein, with no DNA. Recorded for this sample: roughly 3,000 distinct CDR3 sequences. Specimen: peripheral blood. The receptors shown here come from a human donor with an autoimmune cytopenia, with autoimmune hepatitis or in good health (not recorded which). Each CDR3 is given with its conserved first and last residue. Each record gives: V gene, clone size, J gene, CDR3 protein. Clone size is given for some rows only: seen once, a few or many times, or a class if the clone is expanded.

V: TRBV2
size: -
J: TRBJ1-6
CDR3: CASSGGQGNSPLHF

V: TRBV10-3
size: medium-sized
J: TRBJ2-1
CDR3: CAISGDGLGDEQFF

V: TRBV20-1
size: medium-sized
J: TRBJ2-2
CDR3: CSAKSETQPNTGELFF

V: TRBV6-5
size: medium-sized
J: TRBJ2-4
CDR3: CASSSWNGRLVKNIQYF

V: TRBV20-1
size: medium-sized
J: TRBJ1-6
CDR3: CSAREATTGNSPLHF

V: TRBV29-1
size: -
J: TRBJ2-3
CDR3: CSVLAGGSDTQYF

V: TRBV28
size: -
J: TRBJ1-2
CDR3: CANFHDPEPNYGYTF

V: TRBV27
size: medium-sized
J: TRBJ1-5
CDR3: CASSYRAGAPQHF

V: TRBV6-1
size: medium-sized
J: TRBJ2-2
CDR3: CASSEGGLATGELFF

V: TRBV20-1
size: medium-sized
J: TRBJ1-4
CDR3: CSARDSSEKLFF

V: TRBV28
size: -
J: TRBJ1-1
CDR3: CASTPGSRLAFF

V: TRBV20-1
size: medium-sized
J: TRBJ1-4
CDR3: CSARKGAGEKLFF

V: TRBV20-1
size: medium-sized
J: TRBJ1-2
CDR3: CSASARAGWGYTF

V: TRBV19
size: medium-sized
J: TRBJ2-7
CDR3: CASSMFWGAAYEQYF

V: TRBV10-3
size: medium-sized
J: TRBJ1-1
CDR3: CAISESNRENTEAFF

V: TRBV5-5
size: medium-sized
J: TRBJ1-1
CDR3: CASSLGQQGGGTEAFF

V: TRBV5-1
size: -
J: TRBJ2-7
CDR3: CASSAGGTYEQYF

V: TRBV12-3/TRBV12-4
size: -
J: TRBJ2-7
CDR3: CASSSPWGTGSYEQYF

V: TRBV7-9
size: medium-sized
J: TRBJ2-3
CDR3: CASSPQGAYGTDTQYF

V: TRBV28
size: -
J: TRBJ2-3
CDR3: CASSSPLGSGRAVGTDTQYF

V: TRBV5-6
size: large
J: TRBJ2-7
CDR3: CASSFGTVYEQYF

V: TRBV4-2
size: medium-sized
J: TRBJ2-1
CDR3: CASSRPGEQYNEQFF

V: TRBV7-6
size: medium-sized
J: TRBJ1-1
CDR3: CASSPGLINTEAFF

V: TRBV20-1
size: -
J: TRBJ1-3
CDR3: CSARVGVAGNTIYF

V: TRBV28
size: -
J: TRBJ1-1
CDR3: CASSLNPGTTEAFF

V: TRBV12-3/TRBV12-4
size: -
J: TRBJ2-1
CDR3: CASTAGADEQFF

V: TRBV12-3/TRBV12-4
size: medium-sized
J: TRBJ2-7
CDR3: CASIRTGHYEQYF

V: TRBV12-5
size: -
J: TRBJ2-5
CDR3: CASAPRREETQYF

V: TRBV27
size: medium-sized
J: TRBJ1-2
CDR3: CASSHPSALGGYTF

V: TRBV29-1
size: large
J: TRBJ1-5
CDR3: CSVRQGSNQPQHF

V: TRBV20-1
size: -
J: TRBJ1-1
CDR3: CRVLGMNTEAFF

V: TRBV20-1
size: -
J: TRBJ2-7
CDR3: CSAHTGTGVHEQYF

V: TRBV6-2/TRBV6-3
size: medium-sized
J: TRBJ2-1
CDR3: CASSYAPILAGRNEQFF

V: TRBV18
size: medium-sized
J: TRBJ2-7
CDR3: CASSQGRVNYEQYF

V: TRBV5-1
size: -
J: TRBJ2-2
CDR3: CASSLGPGTGELFF

V: TRBV27
size: medium-sized
J: TRBJ2-7
CDR3: CASSLTGANEQYF

V: TRBV6-6
size: medium-sized
J: TRBJ2-3
CDR3: CASSPRDRGIGFADTQYF

V: TRBV7-9
size: -
J: TRBJ1-5
CDR3: CASSSGDTTNQPQHF

V: TRBV18
size: medium-sized
J: TRBJ1-2
CDR3: CASSRYGDSETHGYTF

V: TRBV5-6
size: large
J: TRBJ1-6
CDR3: CASSLNRGDSPLHF

V: TRBV5-6
size: medium-sized
J: TRBJ2-5
CDR3: CASSLVQGGQETQYF

V: TRBV20-1
size: -
J: TRBJ2-1
CDR3: CSPGRQGAYNEQFF

V: TRBV20-1
size: -
J: TRBJ2-7
CDR3: CSARTGSSYEQYF

V: TRBV20-1
size: medium-sized
J: TRBJ2-3
CDR3: CSATGGQGDTQYF

V: TRBV12-3/TRBV12-4
size: medium-sized
J: TRBJ1-3
CDR3: CASSRTEGTNGNTIYF

V: TRBV5-1
size: -
J: TRBJ2-3
CDR3: CASSLASGGTDTQYF

V: TRBV19
size: medium-sized
J: TRBJ2-1
CDR3: CASSIVSRQGYNEQFF

V: TRBV7-3
size: -
J: TRBJ2-2
CDR3: CASSSRDRANTGELFF

V: TRBV5-6
size: medium-sized
J: TRBJ1-2
CDR3: CASSLADKKVLYYGYTF

V: TRBV7-2
size: -
J: TRBJ2-7
CDR3: CASSLSTGSYEQYF

V: TRBV6-6
size: medium-sized
J: TRBJ1-4
CDR3: CASSYPPRGAIEKLFF

V: TRBV21-1
size: -
J: TRBJ2-3
CDR3: CASSSGTAPQDTQYF

V: TRBV5-1
size: -
J: TRBJ2-7
CDR3: CASSLGDTLSYEQYF

V: TRBV4-3
size: -
J: TRBJ1-2
CDR3: CASSQDGQLRYGYTF

V: TRBV28
size: -
J: TRBJ2-2
CDR3: CAIPDRNTGELFF

V: TRBV20-1
size: -
J: TRBJ1-1
CDR3: CSIDREGVGTEAFF